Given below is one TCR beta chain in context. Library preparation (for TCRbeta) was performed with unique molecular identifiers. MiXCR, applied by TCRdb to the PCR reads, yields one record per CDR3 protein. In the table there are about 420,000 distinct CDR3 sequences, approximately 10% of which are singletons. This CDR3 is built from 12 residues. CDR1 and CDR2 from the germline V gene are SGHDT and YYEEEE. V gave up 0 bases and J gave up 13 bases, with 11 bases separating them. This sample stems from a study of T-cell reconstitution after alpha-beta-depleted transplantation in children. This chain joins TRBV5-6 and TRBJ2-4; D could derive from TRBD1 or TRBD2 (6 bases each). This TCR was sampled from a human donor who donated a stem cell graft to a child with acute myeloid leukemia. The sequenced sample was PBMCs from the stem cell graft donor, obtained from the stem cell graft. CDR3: CASSLAKGGQYF. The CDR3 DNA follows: TGTGCCAGCAGCTTGGCCAAGGGGGGACAGTACTTC.